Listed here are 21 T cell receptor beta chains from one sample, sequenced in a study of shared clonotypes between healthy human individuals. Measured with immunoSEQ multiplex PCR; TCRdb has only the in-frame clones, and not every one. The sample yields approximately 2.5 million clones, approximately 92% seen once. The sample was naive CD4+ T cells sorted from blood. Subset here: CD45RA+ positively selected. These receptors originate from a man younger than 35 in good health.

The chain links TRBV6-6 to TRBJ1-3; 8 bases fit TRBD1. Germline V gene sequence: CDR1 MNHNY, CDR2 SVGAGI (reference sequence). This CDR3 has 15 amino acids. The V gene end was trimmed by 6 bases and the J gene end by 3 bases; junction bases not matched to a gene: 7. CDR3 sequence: CASRTIGQGGNTIYF. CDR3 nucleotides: TGTGCCAGCAGAACGATAGGACAGGGTGGAAACACCATATATTTT.

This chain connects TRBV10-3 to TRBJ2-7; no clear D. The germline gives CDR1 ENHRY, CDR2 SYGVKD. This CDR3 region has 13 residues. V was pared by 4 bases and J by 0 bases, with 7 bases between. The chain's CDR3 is CAISGRTSYEQYF. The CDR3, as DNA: TGTGCCATCAGTGGGCGAACCTCCTACGAGCAGTACTTC.

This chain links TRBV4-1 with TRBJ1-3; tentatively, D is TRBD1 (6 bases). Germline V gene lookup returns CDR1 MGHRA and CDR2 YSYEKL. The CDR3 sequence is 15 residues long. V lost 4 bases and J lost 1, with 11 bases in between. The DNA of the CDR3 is TGCGCCAGCAGCCTAACACAGGGATCTGGAAACACCATATATTTT. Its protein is CASSLTQGSGNTIYF.

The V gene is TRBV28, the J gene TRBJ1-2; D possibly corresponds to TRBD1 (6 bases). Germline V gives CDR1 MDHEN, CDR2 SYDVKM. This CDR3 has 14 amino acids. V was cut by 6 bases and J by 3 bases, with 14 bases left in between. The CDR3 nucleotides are TGTGCCAGCAGGGCCCACTCAGGGGACTATGGCTACACCTTC. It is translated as CASRAHSGDYGYTF.

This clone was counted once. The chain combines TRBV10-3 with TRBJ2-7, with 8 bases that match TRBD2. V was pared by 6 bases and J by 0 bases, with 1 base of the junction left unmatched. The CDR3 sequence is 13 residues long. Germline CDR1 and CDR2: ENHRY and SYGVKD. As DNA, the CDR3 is TGTGCCATCAGCGGGGGGGCCTCCTACGAGCAGTACTTC. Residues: CAISGGASYEQYF.

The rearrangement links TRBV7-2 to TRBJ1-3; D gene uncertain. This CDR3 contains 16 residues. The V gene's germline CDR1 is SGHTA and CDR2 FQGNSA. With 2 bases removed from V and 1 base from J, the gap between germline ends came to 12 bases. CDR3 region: CASSLWTTPSGNTIYF. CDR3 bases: TGTGCCAGCAGCTTATGGACGACGCCTTCTGGAAACACCATATATTTT.

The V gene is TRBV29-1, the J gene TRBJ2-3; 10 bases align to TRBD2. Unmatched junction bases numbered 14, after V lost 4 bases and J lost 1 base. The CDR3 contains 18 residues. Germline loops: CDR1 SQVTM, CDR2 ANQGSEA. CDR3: CSVGNLAGVSGGTDTQYF. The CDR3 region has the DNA TGCAGCGTTGGAAATCTAGCGGGAGTGTCAGGGGGCACAGATACGCAGTATTTT.

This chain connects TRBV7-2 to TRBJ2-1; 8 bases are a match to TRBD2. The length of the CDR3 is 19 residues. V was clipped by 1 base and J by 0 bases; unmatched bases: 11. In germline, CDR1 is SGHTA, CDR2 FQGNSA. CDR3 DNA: TGTGCCAGCAGCTTAGGGAGAGGTAGCGGGACCCTCTCCTACAATGAGCAGTTCTTC. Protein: CASSLGRGSGTLSYNEQFF. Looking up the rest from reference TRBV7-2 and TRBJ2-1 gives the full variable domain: GAGVSQSPSNKVTEKGKDVELRCDPISGHTALYWYRQSLGQGLEFLIYFQGNSAPDKSGLPSDRFSAERTGGSVSTLTIQRTQQEDSAVYLCASSLGRGSGTLSYNEQFFGPGTRLTVL.

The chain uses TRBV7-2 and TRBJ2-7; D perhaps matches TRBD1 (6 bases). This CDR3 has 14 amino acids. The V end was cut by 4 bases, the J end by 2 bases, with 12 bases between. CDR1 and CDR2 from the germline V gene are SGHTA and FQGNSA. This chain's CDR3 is CASSWDTMTYEQYF. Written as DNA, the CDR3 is TGTGCCAGCAGCTGGGACACAATGACCTACGAGCAGTACTTC.

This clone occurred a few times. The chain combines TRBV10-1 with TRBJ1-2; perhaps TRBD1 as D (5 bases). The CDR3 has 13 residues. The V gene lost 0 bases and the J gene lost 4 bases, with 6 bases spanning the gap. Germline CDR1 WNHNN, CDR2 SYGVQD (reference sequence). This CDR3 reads CASSESQGYGYTF. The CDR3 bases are TGCGCCAGCAGTGAGTCGCAGGGCTATGGCTACACCTTC.

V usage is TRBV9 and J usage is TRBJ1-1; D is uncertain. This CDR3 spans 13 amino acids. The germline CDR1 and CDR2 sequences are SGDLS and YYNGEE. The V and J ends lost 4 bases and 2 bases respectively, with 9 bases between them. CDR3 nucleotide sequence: TGTGCCAGCAGCCGACAAATAAACACTGAAGCTTTCTTT. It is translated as CASSRQINTEAFF.

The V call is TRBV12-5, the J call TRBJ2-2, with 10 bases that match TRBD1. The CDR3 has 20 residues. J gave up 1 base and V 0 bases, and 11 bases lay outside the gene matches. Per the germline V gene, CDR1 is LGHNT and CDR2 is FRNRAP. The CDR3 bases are TGTGCTAGTGGTTTGGTAGCTGGAATCCGGGACAGGGGGAACACCGGGGAGCTGTTTTTT. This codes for CASGLVAGIRDRGNTGELFF.

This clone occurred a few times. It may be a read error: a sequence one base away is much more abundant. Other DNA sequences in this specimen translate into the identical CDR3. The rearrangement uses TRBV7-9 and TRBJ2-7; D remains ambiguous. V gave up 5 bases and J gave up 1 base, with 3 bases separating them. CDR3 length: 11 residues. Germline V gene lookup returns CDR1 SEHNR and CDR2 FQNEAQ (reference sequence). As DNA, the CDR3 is TGTGCCAGCAGCCCGTCCTACGAGCAGTACTTC. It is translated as CASSPSYEQYF.

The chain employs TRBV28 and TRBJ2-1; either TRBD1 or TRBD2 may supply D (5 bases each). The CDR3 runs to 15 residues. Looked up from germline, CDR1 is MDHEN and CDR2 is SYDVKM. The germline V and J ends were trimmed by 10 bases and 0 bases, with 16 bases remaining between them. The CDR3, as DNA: TGTGCCACCCGCCGGGACCGAAGCTCCTACAATGAGCAGTTCTTC. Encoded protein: CATRRDRSSYNEQFF.

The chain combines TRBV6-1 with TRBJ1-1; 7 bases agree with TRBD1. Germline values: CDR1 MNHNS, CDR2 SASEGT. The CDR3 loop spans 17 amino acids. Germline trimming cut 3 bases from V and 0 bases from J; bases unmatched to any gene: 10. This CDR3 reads CASSERQGAYLNTEAFF. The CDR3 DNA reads TGTGCCAGCAGTGAGCGACAGGGCGCATATCTGAACACTGAAGCTTTCTTT.

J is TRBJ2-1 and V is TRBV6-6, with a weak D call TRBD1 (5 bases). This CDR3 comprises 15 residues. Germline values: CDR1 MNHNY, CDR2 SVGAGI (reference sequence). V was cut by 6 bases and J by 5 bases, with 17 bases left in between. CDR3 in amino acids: CASSRLALGDNEQFF. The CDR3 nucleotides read TGTGCCAGCAGCCGACTCGCCTTAGGGGACAATGAGCAGTTCTTC.

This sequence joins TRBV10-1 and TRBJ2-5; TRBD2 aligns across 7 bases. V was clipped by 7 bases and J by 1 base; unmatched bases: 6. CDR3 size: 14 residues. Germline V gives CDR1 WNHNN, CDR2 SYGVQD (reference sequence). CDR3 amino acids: CASTGLETQETQYF. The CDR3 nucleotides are TGCGCCAGCACTGGACTAGAAACCCAAGAGACCCAGTACTTC.

CDR3: CASSILGGEQYF. CDR3 bases: TGTGCCAGCAGCATCCTCGGGGGGGAGCAGTACTTC. The V call is TRBV9, the J call TRBJ2-7, with TRBD2 matching over 7 bases. Germline V gives CDR1 SGDLS, CDR2 YYNGEE. With V trimmed by 4 bases and J by 7 bases, 5 bases remained unmatched. The CDR3 contains 12 residues.

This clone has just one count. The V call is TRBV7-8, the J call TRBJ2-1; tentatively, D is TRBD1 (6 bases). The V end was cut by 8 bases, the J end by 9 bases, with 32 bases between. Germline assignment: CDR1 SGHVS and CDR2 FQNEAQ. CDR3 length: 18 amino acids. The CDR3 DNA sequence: TGTGCCAGCGGACCAGGTCAGGGGTTAGGGCAGGGCCCCCGTGAGCAGTTCTTC. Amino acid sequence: CASGPGQGLGQGPREQFF. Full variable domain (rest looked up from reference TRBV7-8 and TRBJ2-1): GAGVSQSPRYKVAKRGQDVALRCDPISGHVSLFWYQQALGQGPEFLTYFQNEAQLDKSGLPSDRFFAERPEGSVSTLKIQRTQQEDSAVYLCASGPGQGLGQGPREQFFGPGTRLTVL.

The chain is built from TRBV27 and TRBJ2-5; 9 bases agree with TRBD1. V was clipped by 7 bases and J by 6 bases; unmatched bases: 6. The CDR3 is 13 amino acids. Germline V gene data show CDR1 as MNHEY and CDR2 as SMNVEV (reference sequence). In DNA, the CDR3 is TGTGCCAGCAAAGAAGGACAGGGGAAGACCCAGTACTTC. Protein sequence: CASKEGQGKTQYF.

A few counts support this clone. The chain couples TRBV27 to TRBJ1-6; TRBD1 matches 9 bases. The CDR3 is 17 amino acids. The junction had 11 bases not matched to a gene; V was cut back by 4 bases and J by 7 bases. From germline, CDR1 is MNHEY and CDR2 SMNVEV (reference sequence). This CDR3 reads CASSSLGTGSGNSPLHF. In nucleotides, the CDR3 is TGTGCCAGCAGTTCGCTAGGGACAGGGAGTGGAAATTCACCCCTCCACTTT.